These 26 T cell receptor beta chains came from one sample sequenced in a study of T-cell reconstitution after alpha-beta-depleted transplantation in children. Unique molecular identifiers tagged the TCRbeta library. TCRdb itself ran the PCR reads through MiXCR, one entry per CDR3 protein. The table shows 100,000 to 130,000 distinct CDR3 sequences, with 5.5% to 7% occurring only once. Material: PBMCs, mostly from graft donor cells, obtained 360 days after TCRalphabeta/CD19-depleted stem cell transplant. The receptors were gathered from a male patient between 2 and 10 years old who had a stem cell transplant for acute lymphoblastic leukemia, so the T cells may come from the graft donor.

CDR3 coding DNA: TGTGCCACCAGTGATAAGGCATTTAGGGGGCCGACTGAAGCTTTCTTT. This translates into CATSDKAFRGPTEAFF. The genes are TRBV24-1 and TRBJ1-1; 7 nucleotides line up with TRBD1. CDR1 is KGHDR, CDR2 SFDVKD, per germline. This CDR3 region has 16 residues. The junction had 11 bases not matched to a gene; V was cut back by 3 bases and J by 5 bases.

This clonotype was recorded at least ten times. In DNA form, the CDR3 reads TGTGCCAGCAGCCCAAGCGGGAGGCCCTCCTACGAGCAGTACTTC. Translating it yields CASSPSGRPSYEQYF. The chain joins TRBV9 to TRBJ2-7; 9 nucleotides match TRBD2. The junction had 5 bases not matched to a gene; V was cut back by 4 bases and J by 0 bases. Germline assignment: CDR1 SGDLS and CDR2 YYNGEE. The CDR3 contains 15 residues.

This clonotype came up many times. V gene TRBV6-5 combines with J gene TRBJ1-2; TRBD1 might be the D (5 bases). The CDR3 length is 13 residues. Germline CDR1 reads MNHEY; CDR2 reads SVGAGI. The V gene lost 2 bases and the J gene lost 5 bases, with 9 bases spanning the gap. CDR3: CASSYGATYGYTF. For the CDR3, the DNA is TGTGCCAGCAGTTACGGGGCCACGTATGGCTACACCTTC.

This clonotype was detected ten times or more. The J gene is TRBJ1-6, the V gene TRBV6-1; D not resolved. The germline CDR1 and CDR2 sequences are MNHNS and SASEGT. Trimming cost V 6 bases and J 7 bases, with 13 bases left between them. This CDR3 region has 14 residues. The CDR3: CASRDPRPNSPLHF. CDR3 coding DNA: TGTGCCAGCAGAGATCCCAGGCCAAATTCACCCCTCCACTTT.

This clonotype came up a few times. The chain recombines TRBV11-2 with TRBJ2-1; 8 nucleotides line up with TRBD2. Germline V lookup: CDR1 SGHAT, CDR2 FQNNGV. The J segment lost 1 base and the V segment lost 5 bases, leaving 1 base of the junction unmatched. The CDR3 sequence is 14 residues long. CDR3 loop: CASSPSGSYNEQFF. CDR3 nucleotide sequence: TGTGCCAGCAGCCCTAGCGGGTCCTACAATGAGCAGTTCTTC.

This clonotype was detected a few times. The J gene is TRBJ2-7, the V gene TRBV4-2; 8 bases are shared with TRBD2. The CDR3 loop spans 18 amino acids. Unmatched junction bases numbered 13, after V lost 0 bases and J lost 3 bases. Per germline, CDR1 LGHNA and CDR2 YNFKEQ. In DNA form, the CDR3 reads TGTGCCAGCAGCCAAGATATCGGGGTAGCGGGGTTAAACTACGAGCAGTACTTC. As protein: CASSQDIGVAGLNYEQYF.

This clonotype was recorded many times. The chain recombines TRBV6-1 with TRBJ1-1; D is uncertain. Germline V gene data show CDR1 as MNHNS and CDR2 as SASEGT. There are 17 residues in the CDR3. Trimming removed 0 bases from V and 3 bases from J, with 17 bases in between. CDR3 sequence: CASSEADTVPGDTEAFF. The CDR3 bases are TGTGCCAGCAGTGAAGCTGACACAGTTCCTGGGGACACTGAAGCTTTCTTT.

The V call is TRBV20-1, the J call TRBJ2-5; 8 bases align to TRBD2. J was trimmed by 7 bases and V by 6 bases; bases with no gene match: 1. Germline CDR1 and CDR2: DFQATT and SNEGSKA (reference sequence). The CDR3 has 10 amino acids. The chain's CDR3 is CSAGGGTQYF. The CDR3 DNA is TGCAGTGCCGGGGGGGGGACCCAGTACTTC.

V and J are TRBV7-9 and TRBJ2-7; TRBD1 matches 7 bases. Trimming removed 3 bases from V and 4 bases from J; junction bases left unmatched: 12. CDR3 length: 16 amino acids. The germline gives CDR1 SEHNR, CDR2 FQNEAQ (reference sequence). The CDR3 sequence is CASSFRQGKVTYEQYF. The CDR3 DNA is TGTGCCAGCAGCTTCCGACAGGGCAAAGTTACTTACGAGCAGTACTTC.

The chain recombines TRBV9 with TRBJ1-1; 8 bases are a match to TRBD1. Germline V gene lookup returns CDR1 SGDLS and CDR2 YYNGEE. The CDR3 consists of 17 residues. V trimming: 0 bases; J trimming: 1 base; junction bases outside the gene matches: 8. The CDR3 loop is CASSVDRDRGPNTEAFF. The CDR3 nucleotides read TGTGCCAGCAGCGTAGACCGCGACAGGGGCCCGAACACTGAAGCTTTCTTT.

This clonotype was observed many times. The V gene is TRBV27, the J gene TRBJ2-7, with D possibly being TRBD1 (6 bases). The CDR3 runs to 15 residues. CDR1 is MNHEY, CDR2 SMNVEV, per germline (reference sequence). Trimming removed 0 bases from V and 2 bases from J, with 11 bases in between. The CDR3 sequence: CASSLSNGQTYEQYF. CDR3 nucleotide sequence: TGTGCCAGCAGTTTATCGAATGGACAGACCTACGAGCAGTACTTC.

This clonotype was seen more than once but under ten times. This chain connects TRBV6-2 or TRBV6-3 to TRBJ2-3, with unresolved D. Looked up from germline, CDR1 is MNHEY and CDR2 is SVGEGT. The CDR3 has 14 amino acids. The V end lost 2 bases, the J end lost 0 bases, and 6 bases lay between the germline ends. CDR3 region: CASSYAASTDTQYF. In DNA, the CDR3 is TGTGCCAGCAGTTACGCCGCTAGCACAGATACGCAGTATTTT.

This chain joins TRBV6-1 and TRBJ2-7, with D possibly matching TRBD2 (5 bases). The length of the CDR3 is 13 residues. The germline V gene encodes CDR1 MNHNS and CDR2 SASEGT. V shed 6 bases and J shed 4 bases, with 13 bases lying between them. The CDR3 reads CASSREPLYEQYF. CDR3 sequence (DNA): TGTGCCAGCAGCCGGGAACCACTTTACGAGCAGTACTTC.

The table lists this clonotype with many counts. CDR3 in amino acids: CASSHGLWEQYF. Written as DNA, the CDR3 is TGTGCCAGCAGCCACGGTCTCTGGGAGCAGTACTTC. V usage is TRBV7-9 and J usage is TRBJ2-7; the D is unclear. This CDR3 spans 12 amino acids. Germline V gene data show CDR1 as SEHNR and CDR2 as FQNEAQ (reference sequence). Trimming pared 5 bases from V and 7 bases from J, leaving 12 bases between.

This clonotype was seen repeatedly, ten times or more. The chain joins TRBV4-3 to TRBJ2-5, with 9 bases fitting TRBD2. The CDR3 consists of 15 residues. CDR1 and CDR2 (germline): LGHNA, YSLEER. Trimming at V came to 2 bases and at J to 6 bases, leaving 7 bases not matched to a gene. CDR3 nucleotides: TGCGCCAGCAGCCAACAAGCGGGAGGACTAAAGACCCAGTACTTC. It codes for CASSQQAGGLKTQYF.

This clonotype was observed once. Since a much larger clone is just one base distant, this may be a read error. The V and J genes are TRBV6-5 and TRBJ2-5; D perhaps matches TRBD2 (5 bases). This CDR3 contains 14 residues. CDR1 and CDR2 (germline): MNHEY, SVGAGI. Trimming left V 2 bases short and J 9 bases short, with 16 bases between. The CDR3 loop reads CASSYATVRESQYF. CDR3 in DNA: TGTGCCAGCAGTTACGCTACAGTTAGGGAGTCCCAGTACTTC.

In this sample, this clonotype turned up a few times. The CDR3 sequence is CASSFLGNSNQPQHF. For the CDR3, the DNA is TGTGCCAGCAGCTTTCTAGGGAATAGCAATCAGCCCCAGCATTTT. The chain couples TRBV5-5 to TRBJ1-5; D remains ambiguous. The CDR3 covers 15 residues. V lost 2 bases to trimming and J lost 0 bases, with 9 bases between them. CDR1 SGHKS and CDR2 YYEKEE come from the germline V gene (reference sequence).

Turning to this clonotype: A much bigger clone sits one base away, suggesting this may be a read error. The CDR3 sequence: CASFPGIGDIPYEQYF. The CDR3, as DNA: TGTGCCAGCTTCCCGGGGATAGGAGATATTCCCTACGAGCAGTACTTC. The chain recombines TRBV6-1 with TRBJ2-7; D possibly corresponds to TRBD2 (5 bases). V shed 8 bases and J shed 2 bases, with 22 bases lying between them. CDR1 and CDR2 from the germline V gene are MNHNS and SASEGT. The CDR3 totals 16 residues.

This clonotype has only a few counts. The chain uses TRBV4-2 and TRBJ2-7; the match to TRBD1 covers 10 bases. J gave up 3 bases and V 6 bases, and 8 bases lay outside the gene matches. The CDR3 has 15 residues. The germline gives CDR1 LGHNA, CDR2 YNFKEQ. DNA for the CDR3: TGTGCCAGCAGGATCGGGACAGGGGACCACTACGAGCAGTACTTC. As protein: CASRIGTGDHYEQYF.

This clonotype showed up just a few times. The CDR3 coding sequence is TGTGCCAGCACCCCCTCAGGCCGCGGGGAAAAACTGTTTTTT. It yields the protein CASTPSGRGEKLFF. V is TRBV11-2 and J is TRBJ1-4; D call uncertain. CDR3 length equals 14 residues. CDR1 is SGHAT and CDR2 is FQNNGV in the germline V gene. V lost 7 bases and J lost 8, with 17 bases in between.

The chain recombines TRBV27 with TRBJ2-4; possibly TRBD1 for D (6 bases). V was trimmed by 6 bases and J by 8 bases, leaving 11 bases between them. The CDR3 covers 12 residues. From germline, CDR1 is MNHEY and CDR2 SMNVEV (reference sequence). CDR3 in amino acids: CASRGAYHIQYF. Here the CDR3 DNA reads TGTGCCAGCAGGGGGGCCTATCACATTCAGTACTTC.

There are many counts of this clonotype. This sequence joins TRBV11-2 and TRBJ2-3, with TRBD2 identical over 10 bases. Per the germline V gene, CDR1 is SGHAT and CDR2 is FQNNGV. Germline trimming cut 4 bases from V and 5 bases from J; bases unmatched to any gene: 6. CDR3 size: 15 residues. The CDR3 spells CASSSPSGGIDTQYF. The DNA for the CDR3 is TGTGCCAGCAGCTCGCCTAGCGGGGGAATAGATACGCAGTATTTT. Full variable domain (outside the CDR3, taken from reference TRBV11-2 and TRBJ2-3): EAGVAQSPRYKIIEKRQSVAFWCNPISGHATLYWYQQILGQGPKLLIQFQNNGVVDDSQLPKDRFSAERLKGVDSTLKIQPAKLEDSAVYLCASSSPSGGIDTQYFGPGTRLTVL.

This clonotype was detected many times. Here the CDR3 reads CRGPNPDRLQETQYF. The CDR3 DNA reads as TGCAGAGGGCCCAACCCCGACAGGCTCCAAGAGACCCAGTACTTC. This chain uses TRBV29-1 with TRBJ2-5, with D possibly TRBD1 on 6 matching bases. The length of the CDR3 is 15 residues. Germline CDR1 reads SQVTM; CDR2 reads ANQGSEA. The full variable domain, with the rest looked up from reference TRBV29-1 and TRBJ2-5, is SAVISQKPSRDICQRGTSLTIQCQVDSQVTMMFWYRQQPGQSLTLIATANQGSEATYESGFVIDKFPISRPNLTFSTLTVSNMSPEDSSIYLCRGPNPDRLQETQYFGPGTRLLVL.

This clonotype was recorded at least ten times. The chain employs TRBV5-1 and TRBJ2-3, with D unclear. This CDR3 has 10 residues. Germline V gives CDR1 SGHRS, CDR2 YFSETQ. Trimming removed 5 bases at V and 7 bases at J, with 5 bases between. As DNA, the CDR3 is TGCGCCAGCAGGGGAAATACGCAGTATTTT. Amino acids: CASRGNTQYF.

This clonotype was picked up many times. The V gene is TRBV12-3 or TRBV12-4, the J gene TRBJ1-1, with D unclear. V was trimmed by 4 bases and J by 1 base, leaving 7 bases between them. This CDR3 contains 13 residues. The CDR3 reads CASSSLRNTEAFF. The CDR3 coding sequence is TGTGCCAGCAGTTCTCTAAGGAACACTGAAGCTTTCTTT.

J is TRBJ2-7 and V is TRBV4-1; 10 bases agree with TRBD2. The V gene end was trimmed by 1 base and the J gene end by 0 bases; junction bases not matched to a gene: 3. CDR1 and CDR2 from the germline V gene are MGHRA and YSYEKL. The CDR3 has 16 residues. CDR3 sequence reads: CASSQALAGASYEQYF. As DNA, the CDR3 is TGCGCCAGCAGCCAAGCGCTAGCGGGAGCCTCCTACGAGCAGTACTTC.